This T cell receptor beta chain was sequenced during a study of spatial heterogeneity in lung cancer. Study in general: Raw reads showed each unique TCR and UMI combination turning up more than ten times on average. Whole-study results and caveats: Ubiquitous, expanded tumor-derived TCRs were more frequently observed in blood at resection than at follow-up.

Time point given: sample taken at primary tumor resection. Frozen PBMC, nontumor lung or tumor provided whole RNA, which was sequenced unsorted. A total of over 70 untreated early-stage non-small cell lung cancer patients served as donors. TCRdb processed the 5' RACE reads anew with MiXCR; each CDR3 protein has one entry. The sample yields roughly 48,000 distinct CDR3 sequences, roughly 5.7% seen once. This clonotype was picked up a small number of times. Its specificity is not known. This TCR was recovered from a male donor with early-stage non-small cell lung cancer. The sequenced sample was PBMCs, obtained at surgery.

The CDR3 coding sequence is TGCGCCAGCAGCTCTGGGACAGGGTTGGGGGAGACCCAGTACTTC. Translated, it gives CASSSGTGLGETQYF. The chain has TRBV5-1 and TRBJ2-5; 9 positions match TRBD1. The CDR3 spans 15 residues. V lost 3 bases, J lost 5 bases, and 8 bases stayed unmatched. The germline V gene has CDR1 SGHRS and CDR2 YFSETQ.